This T cell receptor beta chain was sequenced in a study of T cell responses to AZD1222 COVID-19 vaccine. Study-level findings and limits: Among vaccine-associated CD4 TCRs, coverage spanned spike, with dominance at 160-218 and 743-854. Spike-specific TCR breadth rose after two AZD1222 doses, and depth rose as well. Clonal diversity was possibly underestimated, and white British individuals and females predominated among donors.

Profiled with immunoSEQ multiplex PCR; TCRdb holds only in-frame clones, not every one. The table lists around 170,000 clones, roughly 90% of them singletons. Per germline, CDR1 SEHNR and CDR2 FQNEAQ (reference sequence). V was clipped by 5 bases and J by 1 base; unmatched bases: 11. This CDR3 contains 17 residues. Turning to this clone: Its antigen is unidentified.

This clonotype originated in an adult in good health. V usage is TRBV7-9 and J usage is TRBJ2-7, with TRBD1 matching 10 bases. The sample in question was peripheral blood, obtained on day 0 of AZD1222 vaccination. The DNA of the CDR3 is TGTGCCAGCAGCCCTGGACAGGGGGGAGTGAGGTCCTACGAGCAGTACTTC. As protein: CASSPGQGGVRSYEQYF.